This T cell receptor beta chain was documented in a study of PD-1 blockade in classical Hodgkin lymphoma (dated by TCRdb to 2019 to 2021). With respect to the entire study: Nivolumab dosing was 3 mg/kg intravenously every 2 weeks, continuing until either disease progression or unacceptable toxicity. To define a peripheral blood immune signature of response to PD-1 blockade in classical Hodgkin lymphoma, the study combined TCR beta sequencing with CyTOF.

Genomic DNA was extracted with the Qiagen DNeasy kit from unsorted PBMCs and from negatively selected CD4+ and CD8+ fractions. Using primers that anneal to V and J segments, immunoSEQ multiplex PCR amplified the TCR beta CDR3 regions. A synthetic immune receptor repertoire was used to minimize amplification bias, and any residual bias was removed computationally once sequencing was done. Per the authors' processing: Custom Python scripts were used to quantify repertoire diversity as the Shannon entropy index. The unsorted, CD4+ and CD8+ repertoires were each analyzed separately, with the exception of combined analyses, where CD4+ and CD8+ sequences were merged in silico. A clone counted as expanded when the clone's frequency after treatment rose at least 2-fold relative to C1D1, and clones undetected at baseline were given a pseudocount of 0.5. Clones with 0 or 1 copy at C1D1 were defined as singleton clones, while clones with 2 or more copies were defined as non-singleton clones. By matching protein sequences in sorted samples from the same patient, clones expanded in unsorted samples were annotated as CD4+, CD8+ or unknown. Wilcoxon tests on paired samples were used to test diversity changes from C1D1 to C4D1. TCRdb limited this immuneACCESS table to in-frame rearrangements with V and J called. A share of clones is missing; checked studies link under half to unresolved V genes, and the rest is unexplained. For V, J and clone size, that table is used; D and trimming come from the DNA. For this sample there are approximately 6,400 clones; approximately 70% appear just once. Approximately 13% of the sample goes to the ten largest clones.

Comments on this clone: Its cognate antigen has yet to be identified. Qualities for individual bases were not recorded, and no much larger clone is one base off.

Beyond this particular receptor, the publication reports: Only a single clinical trial cohort was studied, and what caused the repertoire differences, possibly disease activity or prior therapy, remained undefined. Patients starting nivolumab less than 1 year after ASCT had lower diversity and were excluded from later analyses to avoid confounding by immune reconstitution. Baseline TCR diversity was reported to be lower in newly diagnosed patients than in healthy donors and to be lower still in relapsed/refractory patients. By C4D1, a significant rise was seen in CD4+ TCR diversity but not in CD8+ TCR diversity (p=0.0027 vs p=0.16), and the rise was most apparent among complete responders (p=0.02). Among trial patients, those achieving complete response had baseline diversity similar to that of newly diagnosed patients, while diversity was significantly lower in partial responders and progressors.

This specimen's time point label, interpreted: cycle 4 day 1 (C4D1), after around six weeks of nivolumab. Relapse after autologous stem cell transplantation had occurred in all trial patients, and cohorts A, B and C were distinguished by prior brentuximab vedotin exposure. CD8+ T cells were purified from thawed PBMCs by magnetic negative selection with a Miltenyi CD8+ T cell isolation kit. A total of about 51 patients with relapsed/refractory classical Hodgkin lymphoma made up the trial cohort, and each patient's best overall response was complete response, partial response or progressive disease. Trial patients were treated with single-agent nivolumab in the multi-cohort phase II CheckMate 205 trial. An independent review committee assessed best overall response by applying the 2007 International Working Group response criteria. PBMCs from the trial were collected at three points: immediately before nivolumab initiation (C1D1), and during therapy at cycle 2 day 1 and cycle 4 day 1. Peripheral blood was collected in 8 mL Vacutainer Cell Preparation Tubes, from which PBMCs were isolated by centrifugation and then cryopreserved. Purified CD4+ and CD8+ fractions were prepared only for cases in which an additional PBMC sample was available. Magnetically labelled cells were depleted on LS columns in a quadroMACS separator, and the flow-through was collected as the purified fraction.

CDR1 and CDR2, looked up from the germline V gene, are SGHRS and YFSETQ. V ends up 0 bases short and J 5 bases short, with an unmatched junction base count of 1. Counted from cysteine to phenylalanine, this CDR3 has 15 amino acids. Kept here is only the CDR3 DNA, which spans 45 bases and is read in frame from base 1. The chain uses TRBV5-1 and TRBJ1-4; the central 10 bases match TRBD1. The sequence derives from a human donor with classical Hodgkin lymphoma. The input for sequencing was CD8+ T cells from blood, taken before the fourth cycle of nivolumab. The sequence in DNA is TGCGCCAGCAGCTTGGAGGGACAGGGGAATGAAAAACTGTTTTTT. This gives the protein CASSLEGQGNEKLFF.